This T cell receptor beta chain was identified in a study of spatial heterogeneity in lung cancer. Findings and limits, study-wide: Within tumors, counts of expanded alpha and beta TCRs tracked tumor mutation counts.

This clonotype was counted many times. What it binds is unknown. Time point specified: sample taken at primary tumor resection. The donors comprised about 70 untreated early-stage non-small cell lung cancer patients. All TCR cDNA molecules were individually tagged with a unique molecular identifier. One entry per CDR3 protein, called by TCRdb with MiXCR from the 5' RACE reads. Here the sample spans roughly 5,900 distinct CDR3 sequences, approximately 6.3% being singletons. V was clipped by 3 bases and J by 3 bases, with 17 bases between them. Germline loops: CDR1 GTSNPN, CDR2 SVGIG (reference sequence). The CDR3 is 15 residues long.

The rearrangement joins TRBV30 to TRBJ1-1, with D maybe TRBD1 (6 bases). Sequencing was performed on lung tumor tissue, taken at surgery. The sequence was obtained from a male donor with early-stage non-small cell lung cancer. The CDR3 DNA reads TGTGCCTGGAGAGGTGTGGGGGGGCGAGACACTGAAGCTTTCTTT. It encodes CAWRGVGGRDTEAFF.